The clone carrying this T cell receptor (beta chain) was recorded at least ten times. RNA transcripts provided the template for amplifying TCR beta CDR3 regions. The authors performed first-round RT-PCR with HTBI primers and then a second-round multiplex PCR. A single record per CDR3 protein comes from TCRdb applying MiXCR to the multiplex PCR reads. The table shows about 370,000 distinct CDR3 sequences, with around 17% occurring only once. Ineligible for inclusion were patients with other autoimmune diseases, uncontrolled infections, pregnancy or lactation. The record originates from a study of Graves' ophthalmopathy and Graves' hyperthyroidism. The CDR3 runs to 17 residues. The germline V and J ends were trimmed by 0 bases and 3 bases, with 18 bases remaining between them. The germline gives CDR1 PRHDT, CDR2 FYEKMQ (reference sequence).

This receptor was obtained from a woman aged 18-35 years with Graves' ophthalmopathy. The sample taken for sequencing was peripheral blood. V gene TRBV13 combines with J gene TRBJ2-7; D remains ambiguous. The CDR3 DNA reads TGTGCCAGCAGCTTAGGAAGGGCAGGACGGCATTACTACGAGCAGTACTTC. Translated: CASSLGRAGRHYYEQYF.